This note documents a single TCR beta chain sequence. From germline, CDR1 is SNHLY and CDR2 FYNNEI. This CDR3 is 14 amino acids long. V gave up 4 bases and J gave up 12 bases; unmatched junction bases: 12. This record comes from a study of blood T cell repertoires in COVID-19. Membership in each cohort depended on participant-reported clinical history. Generated by immunoSEQ multiplex PCR, the TCRdb table keeps only in-frame clones and is missing some. The profile shows 250,000 to 350,000 clones, 80% to 90% of them singletons. The J gene is TRBJ2-1, the V gene TRBV2; 7 bases line up with TRBD1. This TCR was recovered from a woman under 30 who had recovered from COVID-19. What was sequenced was PBMCs or T cells enriched from blood (not recorded which). In nucleotides, the CDR3 is TGTGCCAGCAGTGCACCGACAGGGCGCAGGGGGCAGTTCTTC. Protein sequence: CASSAPTGRRGQFF.